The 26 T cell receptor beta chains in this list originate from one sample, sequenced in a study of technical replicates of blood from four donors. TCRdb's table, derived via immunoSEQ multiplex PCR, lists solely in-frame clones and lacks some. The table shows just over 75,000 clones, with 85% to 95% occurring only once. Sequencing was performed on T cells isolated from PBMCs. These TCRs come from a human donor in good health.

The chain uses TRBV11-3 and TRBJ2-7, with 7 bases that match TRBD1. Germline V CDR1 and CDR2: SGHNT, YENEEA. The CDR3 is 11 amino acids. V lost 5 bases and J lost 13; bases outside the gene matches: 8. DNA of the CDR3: TGTGCCAGCAGCCTTGACAGGGAGTTTTACTTC. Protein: CASSLDREFYF.

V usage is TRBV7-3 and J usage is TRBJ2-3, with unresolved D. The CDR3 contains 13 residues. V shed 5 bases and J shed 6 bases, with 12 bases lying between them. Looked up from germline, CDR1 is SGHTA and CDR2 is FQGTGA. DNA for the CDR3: TGTGCCAGCAGCCAGGCCAAGTGGGATACGCAGTATTTT. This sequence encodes CASSQAKWDTQYF.

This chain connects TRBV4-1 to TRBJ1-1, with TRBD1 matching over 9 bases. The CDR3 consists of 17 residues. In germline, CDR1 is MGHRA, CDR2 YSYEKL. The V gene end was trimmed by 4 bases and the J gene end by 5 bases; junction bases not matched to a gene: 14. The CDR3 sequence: CASSLENRGRVGTEAFF. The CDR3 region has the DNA TGCGCCAGCAGCCTAGAGAACAGGGGGCGAGTTGGTACTGAAGCTTTCTTT.

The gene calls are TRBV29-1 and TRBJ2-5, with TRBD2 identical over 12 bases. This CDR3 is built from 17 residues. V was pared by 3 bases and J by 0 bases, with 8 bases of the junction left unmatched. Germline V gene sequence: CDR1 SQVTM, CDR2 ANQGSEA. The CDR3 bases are TGCAGCGTTGAGACTAGCGGGAGACCATGGGACCAAGAGACCCAGTACTTC. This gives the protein CSVETSGRPWDQETQYF.

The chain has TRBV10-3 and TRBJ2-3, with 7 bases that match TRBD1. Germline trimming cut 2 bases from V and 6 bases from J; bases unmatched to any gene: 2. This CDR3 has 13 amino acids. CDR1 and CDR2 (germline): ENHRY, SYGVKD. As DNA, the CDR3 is TGTGCCATCAGTGAGGTCAGGGGGGATACGCAGTATTTT. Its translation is CAISEVRGDTQYF.

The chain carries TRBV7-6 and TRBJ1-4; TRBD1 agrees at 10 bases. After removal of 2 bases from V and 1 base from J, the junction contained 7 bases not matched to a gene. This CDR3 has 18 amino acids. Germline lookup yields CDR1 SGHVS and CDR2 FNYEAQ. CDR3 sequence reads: CASSLRDRGPQTNEKLFF. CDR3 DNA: TGTGCCAGCAGCTTACGGGACAGGGGTCCCCAAACTAATGAAAAACTGTTTTTT.

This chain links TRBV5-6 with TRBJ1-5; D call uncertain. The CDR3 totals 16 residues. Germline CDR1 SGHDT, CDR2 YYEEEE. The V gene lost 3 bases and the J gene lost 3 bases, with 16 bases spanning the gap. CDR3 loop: CASSSRGSAHNQPQHF. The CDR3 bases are TGTGCCAGCAGCTCCCGCGGGTCAGCCCACAATCAGCCCCAGCATTTT.

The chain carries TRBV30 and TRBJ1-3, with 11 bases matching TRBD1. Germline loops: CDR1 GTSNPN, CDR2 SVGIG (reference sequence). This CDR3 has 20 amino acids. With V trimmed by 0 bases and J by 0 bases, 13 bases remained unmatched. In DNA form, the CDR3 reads TGTGCCTGGAGTGTCACAAACTTTGTGGGGACAGGGGGCTCTGGAAACACCATATATTTT. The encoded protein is CAWSVTNFVGTGGSGNTIYF.

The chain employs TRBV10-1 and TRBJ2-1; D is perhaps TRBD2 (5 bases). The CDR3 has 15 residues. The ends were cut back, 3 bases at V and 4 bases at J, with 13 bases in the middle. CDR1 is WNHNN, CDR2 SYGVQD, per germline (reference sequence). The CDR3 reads CASSEGLATYNEQFF. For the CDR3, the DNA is TGCGCCAGCAGTGAAGGGCTAGCCACTTACAATGAGCAGTTCTTC.

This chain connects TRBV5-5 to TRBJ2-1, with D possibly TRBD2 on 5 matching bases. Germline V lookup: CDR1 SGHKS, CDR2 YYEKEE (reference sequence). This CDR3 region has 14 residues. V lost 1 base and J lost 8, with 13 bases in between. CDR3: CASSLWAPEDEQFF. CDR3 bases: TGTGCCAGCAGCTTGTGGGCACCGGAGGATGAGCAGTTCTTC.

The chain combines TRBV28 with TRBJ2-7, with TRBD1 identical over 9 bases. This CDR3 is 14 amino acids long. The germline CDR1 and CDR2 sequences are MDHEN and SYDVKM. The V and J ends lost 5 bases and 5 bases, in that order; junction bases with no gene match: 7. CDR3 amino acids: CASSPRDRVHEQYF. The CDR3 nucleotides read TGTGCCAGCAGTCCCCGGGACAGGGTCCACGAGCAGTACTTC.

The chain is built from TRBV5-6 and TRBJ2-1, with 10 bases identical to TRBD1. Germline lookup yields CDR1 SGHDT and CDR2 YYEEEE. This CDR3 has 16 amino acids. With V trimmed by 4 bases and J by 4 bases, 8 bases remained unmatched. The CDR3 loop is CASSAMTGGVYNEQFF. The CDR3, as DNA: TGTGCCAGCAGCGCTATGACAGGGGGCGTGTACAATGAGCAGTTCTTC.

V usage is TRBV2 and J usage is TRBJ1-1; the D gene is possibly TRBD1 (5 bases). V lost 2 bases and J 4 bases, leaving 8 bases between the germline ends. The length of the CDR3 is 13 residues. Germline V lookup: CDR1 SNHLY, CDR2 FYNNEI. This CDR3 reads CASSEQGGTEAFF. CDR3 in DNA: TGTGCCAGCAGTGAACAGGGAGGCACTGAAGCTTTCTTT.

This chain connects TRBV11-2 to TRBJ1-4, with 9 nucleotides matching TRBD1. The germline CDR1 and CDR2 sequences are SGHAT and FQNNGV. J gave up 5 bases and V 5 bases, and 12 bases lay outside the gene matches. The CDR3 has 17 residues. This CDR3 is CASSPRRGTGTNEKLFF. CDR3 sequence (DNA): TGTGCCAGCAGCCCCCGTAGGGGGACAGGGACAAATGAAAAACTGTTTTTT.

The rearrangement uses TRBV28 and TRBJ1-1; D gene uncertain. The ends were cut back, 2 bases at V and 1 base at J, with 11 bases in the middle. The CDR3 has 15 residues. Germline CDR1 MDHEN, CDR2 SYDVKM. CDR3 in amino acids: CASSLGGAGNTEAFF. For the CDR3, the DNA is TGTGCCAGCAGTTTAGGTGGAGCCGGGAACACTGAAGCTTTCTTT.

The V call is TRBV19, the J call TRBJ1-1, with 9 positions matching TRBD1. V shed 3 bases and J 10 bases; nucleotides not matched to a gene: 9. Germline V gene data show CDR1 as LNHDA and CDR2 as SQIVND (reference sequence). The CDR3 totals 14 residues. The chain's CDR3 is CASSIRGQGPAAFF. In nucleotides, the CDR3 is TGTGCCAGTAGTATCCGTGGACAGGGGCCGGCAGCTTTCTTT.

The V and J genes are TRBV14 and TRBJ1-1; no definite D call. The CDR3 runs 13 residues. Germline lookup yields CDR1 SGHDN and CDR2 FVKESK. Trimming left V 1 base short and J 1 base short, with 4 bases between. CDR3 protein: CASSQVRNTEAFF. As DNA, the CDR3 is TGTGCCAGCAGCCAAGTTAGGAACACTGAAGCTTTCTTT. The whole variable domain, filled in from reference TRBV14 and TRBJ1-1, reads EAGVTQFPSHSVIEKGQTVTLRCDPISGHDNLYWYRRVMGKEIKFLLHFVKESKQDESGMPNNRFLAERTGGTYSTLKVQPAELEDSGVYFCASSQVRNTEAFFGQGTRLTVV.

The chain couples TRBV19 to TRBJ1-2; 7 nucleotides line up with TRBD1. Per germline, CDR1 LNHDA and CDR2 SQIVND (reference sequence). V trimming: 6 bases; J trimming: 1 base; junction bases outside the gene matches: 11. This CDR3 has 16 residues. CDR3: CASRNRDSRNNYGYTF. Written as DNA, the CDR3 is TGTGCCAGTAGAAACCGGGACAGCAGAAATAACTATGGCTACACCTTC.

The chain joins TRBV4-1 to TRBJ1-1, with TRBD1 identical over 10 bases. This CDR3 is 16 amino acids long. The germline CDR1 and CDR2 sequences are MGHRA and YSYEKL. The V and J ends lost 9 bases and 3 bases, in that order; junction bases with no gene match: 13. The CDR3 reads CASKRGQGQGDTEAFF. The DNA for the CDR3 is TGCGCCAGTAAAAGGGGACAGGGGCAGGGTGACACTGAAGCTTTCTTT.

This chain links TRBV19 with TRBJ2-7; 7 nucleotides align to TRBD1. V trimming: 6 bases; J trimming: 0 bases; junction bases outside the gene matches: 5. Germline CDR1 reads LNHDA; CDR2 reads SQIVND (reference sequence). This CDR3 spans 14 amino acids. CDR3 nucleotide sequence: TGTGCCAGTAGGGGGACAGTCTCCTCCTACGAGCAGTACTTC. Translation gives CASRGTVSSYEQYF.

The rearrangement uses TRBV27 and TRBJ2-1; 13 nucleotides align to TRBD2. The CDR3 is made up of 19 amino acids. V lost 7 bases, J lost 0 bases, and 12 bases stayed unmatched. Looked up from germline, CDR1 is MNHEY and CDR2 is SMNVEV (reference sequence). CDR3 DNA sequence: TGTGCCAGCACCACCGGGGGACTAGCGGGACCCAGCTCCTACAATGAGCAGTTCTTC. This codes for CASTTGGLAGPSSYNEQFF.

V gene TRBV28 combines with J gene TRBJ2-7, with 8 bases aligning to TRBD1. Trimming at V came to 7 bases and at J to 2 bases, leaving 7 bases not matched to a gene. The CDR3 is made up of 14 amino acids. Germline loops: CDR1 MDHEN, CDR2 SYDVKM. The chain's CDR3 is CASIQQGEPYEQYF. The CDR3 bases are TGTGCCAGCATTCAACAGGGGGAACCCTACGAGCAGTACTTC.

The CDR3: CASSGRAGGRETQYF. As DNA, the CDR3 is TGTGCCAGCAGTGGAAGAGCGGGAGGCAGGGAGACCCAGTACTTC. The chain links TRBV11-3 to TRBJ2-5; 9 bases match TRBD2. The germline gives CDR1 SGHNT, CDR2 YENEEA. This CDR3 has 15 residues. J gave up 5 bases and V 6 bases, and 10 bases lay outside the gene matches.

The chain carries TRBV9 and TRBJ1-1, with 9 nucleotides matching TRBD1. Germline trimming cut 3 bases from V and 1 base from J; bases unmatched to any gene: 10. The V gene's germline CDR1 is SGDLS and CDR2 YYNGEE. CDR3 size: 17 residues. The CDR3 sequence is CASSAHLWTGENTEAFF. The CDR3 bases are TGTGCCAGCAGCGCGCACCTTTGGACAGGGGAGAACACTGAAGCTTTCTTT.

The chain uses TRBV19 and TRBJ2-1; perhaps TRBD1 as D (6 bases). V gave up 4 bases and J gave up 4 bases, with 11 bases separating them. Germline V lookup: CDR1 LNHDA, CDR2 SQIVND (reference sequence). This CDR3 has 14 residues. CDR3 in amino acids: CASSTRDIYNEQFF. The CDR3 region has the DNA TGTGCCAGTAGTACCCGGGACATTTACAATGAGCAGTTCTTC. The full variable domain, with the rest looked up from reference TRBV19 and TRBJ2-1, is DGGITQSPKYLFRKEGQNVTLSCEQNLNHDAMYWYRQDPGQGLRLIYYSQIVNDFQKGDIAEGYSVSREKKESFPLTVTSAQKNPTAFYLCASSTRDIYNEQFFGPGTRLTVL.

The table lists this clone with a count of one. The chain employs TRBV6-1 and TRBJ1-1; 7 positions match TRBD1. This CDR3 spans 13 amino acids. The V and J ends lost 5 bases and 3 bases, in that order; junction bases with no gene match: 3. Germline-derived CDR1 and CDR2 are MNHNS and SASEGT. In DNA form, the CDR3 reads TGTGCCAGCAGTCCAACAGGGGACACTGAAGCTTTCTTT. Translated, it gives CASSPTGDTEAFF.